This T cell receptor (beta chain) was sequenced for a study of blood T cells in healthy people across ages. Broader study findings: There was no known CMV status for donors, so expanded clonotype changes were possibly confounded. Roughly linear declines in TCR beta diversity per million T cells occurred with age.

The CDR3 runs to 15 residues. Germline-derived CDR1 and CDR2 are SGHRS and YFSETQ. V gave up 5 bases and J gave up 3 bases, with 17 bases separating them. Comment on this clonotype: Antigen specificity is unknown.

Each sample used at least 6 million PBMCs. Next came a second PCR, run for about 7 to 12 cycles, which used a sample-barcoded 5' primer along with a J-beta primer mix. Every sample gave at least 3 million paired-end reads containing CDR3. TCRdb reprocessed the 5' RACE reads with MiXCR, giving one entry per CDR3 protein. This table has fewer than 1,000,000 distinct CDR3 sequences, about 42% appearing once. The clonotype comes from an older man in good health. The chain joins TRBV5-1 to TRBJ2-5; tentatively, D is TRBD1 or TRBD2 (6 bases each). The sequencing sample was made of blood. CDR3 in amino acids: CASREGTRREETQYF. The CDR3 DNA follows: TGCGCCAGCAGGGAGGGGACACGGAGGGAAGAGACCCAGTACTTC.